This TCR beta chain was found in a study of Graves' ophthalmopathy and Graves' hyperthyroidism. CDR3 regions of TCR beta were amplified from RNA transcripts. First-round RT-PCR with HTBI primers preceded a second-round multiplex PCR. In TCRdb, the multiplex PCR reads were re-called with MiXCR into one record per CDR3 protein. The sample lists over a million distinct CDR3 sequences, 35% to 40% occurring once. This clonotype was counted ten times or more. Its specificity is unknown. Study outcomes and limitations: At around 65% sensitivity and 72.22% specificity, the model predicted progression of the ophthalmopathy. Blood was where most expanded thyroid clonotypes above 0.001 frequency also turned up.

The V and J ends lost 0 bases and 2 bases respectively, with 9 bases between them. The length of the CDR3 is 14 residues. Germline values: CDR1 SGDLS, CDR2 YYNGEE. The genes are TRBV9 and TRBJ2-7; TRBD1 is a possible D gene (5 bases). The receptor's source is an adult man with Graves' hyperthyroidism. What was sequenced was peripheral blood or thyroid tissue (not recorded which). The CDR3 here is CASSVEGATYEQYF. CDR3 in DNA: TGTGCCAGCAGCGTAGAAGGGGCCACCTACGAGCAGTACTTC.